Below are 6 T cell receptor beta chains sequenced from a single sample in a study of blood T cell repertoires in COVID-19. Clones were read by immunoSEQ multiplex PCR, and TCRdb kept only the in-frame ones, dropping some. Here the sample spans a few hundred thousand clones, around four fifths being singletons. Sequences were obtained from peripheral blood. These receptor sequences come from a woman aged 45-60 years with active or convalescent COVID-19.

This rearrangement joins TRBV6-1 to TRBJ2-1, with 8 bases lining up with TRBD2. This CDR3 has 17 residues. Germline V gene lookup returns CDR1 MNHNS and CDR2 SASEGT. After removal of 1 base from V and 6 bases from J, the junction contained 11 bases not matched to a gene. CDR3 DNA: TGTGCCAGCAGTGAAGGGACTAGCCAACGAATGGGCAATGAGCAGTTCTTC. Amino acid sequence: CASSEGTSQRMGNEQFF.

The genes are TRBV10-3 and TRBJ2-1, with TRBD2 identical over 12 bases. The CDR3 has 14 residues. Germline V gene sequence: CDR1 ENHRY, CDR2 SYGVKD. V was pared by 6 bases and J by 10 bases, with 7 bases of the junction left unmatched. In DNA form, the CDR3 reads TGTGCCATCAGGTCTAGCGGGAGGGCCGGCGAGCAGTTCTTC. Translation: CAIRSSGRAGEQFF.

The chain carries TRBV5-8 and TRBJ1-5; D is undetermined. The V end was cut by 4 bases, the J end by 7 bases, with 9 bases between. Germline V CDR1 and CDR2: SGHTS, YDEGEE. This CDR3 is 12 amino acids long. The CDR3 region is CASSAVMQPQHF. DNA for the CDR3: TGTGCCAGCAGCGCGGTTATGCAGCCCCAGCATTTT.

The rearrangement joins TRBV30 to TRBJ1-5, with 9 bases aligning to TRBD1. Per germline, CDR1 GTSNPN and CDR2 SVGIG (reference sequence). V shed 0 bases and J 4 bases; nucleotides not matched to a gene: 10. There are 17 residues in the CDR3. CDR3 nucleotides: TGTGCCTGGAGTGTTGGGACAGGGACGGTTGGGAATCAGCCCCAGCATTTT. Translation gives CAWSVGTGTVGNQPQHF.

CDR3 loop: CASSPSSGGYEQYF. The CDR3 DNA reads as TGTGCCAGCTCACCAAGCTCAGGGGGCTACGAGCAGTACTTC. This rearrangement joins TRBV18 to TRBJ2-7, with 7 bases matching TRBD1. CDR3 size: 14 residues. V lost 2 bases to trimming and J lost 3 bases; unmatched junction nucleotides: 4. Germline values: CDR1 KGHSH, CDR2 LQKENI.

The V and J genes are TRBV5-1 and TRBJ1-1, with no clear D. The ends were cut back, 1 base at V and 1 base at J, with 8 bases in the middle. This CDR3 is built from 14 residues. Looked up from germline, CDR1 is SGHRS and CDR2 is YFSETQ. Here the CDR3 reads CASSLLPPNTEAFF. Written as DNA, the CDR3 is TGCGCCAGCAGCTTGCTACCACCGAACACTGAAGCTTTCTTT. Full variable domain (outside the CDR3, taken from reference TRBV5-1 and TRBJ1-1): KAGVTQTPRYLIKTRGQQVTLSCSPISGHRSVSWYQQTPGQGLQFLFEYFSETQRNKGNFPGRFSGRQFSNSRSEMNVSTLELGDSALYLCASSLLPPNTEAFFGQGTRLTVV.